The 30 T cell receptor beta chains below were found in one sample sequenced in a study of cytomegalovirus exposure and HLA in healthy donors. Amplification used 60 Vbeta primers and 13 Jbeta primers. Here immunoSEQ multiplex PCR was the method, and the copy in TCRdb shows in-frame clones only, minus some. The sample carries about 130,000 clones, 80% recorded once. Sequencing input: PBMCs. The source is a man aged 25-45 years in good health and CMV-seronegative.

V usage is TRBV10-1 and J usage is TRBJ1-1, with 12 bases that match TRBD1. This CDR3 region has 16 residues. CDR1 is WNHNN, CDR2 SYGVQD, per germline (reference sequence). V shed 7 bases and J 5 bases; nucleotides not matched to a gene: 11. In DNA, the CDR3 is TGCGCCAGCACCTCATGGGACAGGGGGCAAGGGACTGAAGCTTTCTTT. Protein: CASTSWDRGQGTEAFF.

This chain links TRBV27 with TRBJ1-1; TRBD1 matches 7 bases. The CDR3 is 15 amino acids. V dropped 1 base and J dropped 4; count of bases not matched to a gene: 6. Germline V gene data show CDR1 as MNHEY and CDR2 as SMNVEV (reference sequence). DNA for the CDR3: TGTGCCAGCAGTTTATGGGCGGCAGGGGGCACTGAAGCTTTCTTT. It is translated as CASSLWAAGGTEAFF.

This chain's CDR3 is CAWSVHGEGSNEKLFF. In nucleotides, the CDR3 is TGTGCCTGGAGTGTACACGGGGAAGGGAGTAATGAAAAACTGTTTTTT. V and J are TRBV30 and TRBJ1-4; D not resolved. Germline loops: CDR1 GTSNPN, CDR2 SVGIG (reference sequence). CDR3 size: 16 residues. V lost 0 bases to trimming and J lost 4 bases, with 15 bases between them.

The chain uses TRBV5-1 and TRBJ2-1, with 9 bases fitting TRBD2. The CDR3 extends over 15 amino acids. After removal of 1 base from V and 6 bases from J, the junction contained 5 bases not matched to a gene. CDR1 and CDR2 (germline): SGHRS, YFSETQ. Here the CDR3 DNA reads TGCGCCAGCAGCTTGCCTAGCGGGGCCCTCAATGAGCAGTTCTTC. This sequence encodes CASSLPSGALNEQFF.

The chain links TRBV19 to TRBJ2-2; D perhaps matches TRBD2 (6 bases). This CDR3 spans 15 amino acids. CDR1 and CDR2 from the germline V gene are LNHDA and SQIVND (reference sequence). V was trimmed by 10 bases and J by 4 bases, leaving 19 bases between them. This chain's CDR3 is CATRVPGVRTGELFF. CDR3 sequence (DNA): TGTGCCACCCGGGTTCCGGGAGTACGCACCGGGGAGCTGTTTTTT.

The genes are TRBV10-2 and TRBJ2-5; perhaps TRBD2 as D (6 bases). The germline CDR1 and CDR2 sequences are WSHSY and SAAADI. The CDR3 has 13 residues. V dropped 6 bases and J dropped 2 bases, with 10 bases sitting between them. The CDR3 nucleotides read TGCGCCAGCAGGTTCGGGGGTCAAGAGACCCAGTACTTC. This translates into CASRFGGQETQYF.

This chain uses TRBV13 with TRBJ2-7; TRBD1 is a possible D gene (5 bases). The CDR3 sequence is 15 residues long. The V and J ends lost 2 bases and 1 base respectively, with 12 bases between them. CDR1 and CDR2 from the germline V gene are PRHDT and FYEKMQ (reference sequence). The CDR3 loop is CASSLTIGVSYEQYF. The DNA for the CDR3 is TGTGCCAGCAGCTTAACCATAGGGGTATCCTACGAGCAGTACTTC. Using reference TRBV13 and TRBJ2-7 for the parts outside the CDR3, the full variable domain is AAGVIQSPRHLIKEKRETATLKCYPIPRHDTVYWYQQGPGQDPQFLISFYEKMQSDKGSIPDRFSAQQFSDYHSELNMSSLELGDSALYFCASSLTIGVSYEQYFGPGTRLTVT.

The CDR3 loop is CASSFGGASEQYF. In nucleotides, the CDR3 is TGTGCCAGCAGTTTCGGGGGGGCCTCGGAGCAGTACTTC. The V gene is TRBV27, the J gene TRBJ2-7, with 8 bases that match TRBD2. From germline, CDR1 is MNHEY and CDR2 SMNVEV (reference sequence). The CDR3 consists of 13 residues. The junction had 5 bases not matched to a gene; V was cut back by 3 bases and J by 7 bases.

This sequence joins TRBV5-6 and TRBJ2-3; maybe TRBD2 (5 bases). The CDR3 extends over 14 amino acids. Trimming shortened V by 5 bases and J by 4 bases, and 14 bases separated the two germline ends. CDR1 is SGHDT and CDR2 is YYEEEE in the germline V gene. The CDR3 nucleotides are TGTGCCAGCAGTCTGCTAGCACTGCCAGATACGCAGTATTTT. Its translation is CASSLLALPDTQYF.

The chain recombines TRBV6-1 with TRBJ2-5, with a weak D call TRBD2 (5 bases). The CDR3 runs to 14 residues. Trimming left V 11 bases short and J 2 bases short, with 18 bases between. In germline, CDR1 is MNHNS, CDR2 SASEGT. CDR3 DNA sequence: TGTGCCGCCCCTAGGGAGTCGATACAAGAGACCCAGTACTTC. Its protein is CAAPRESIQETQYF.

The chain couples TRBV29-1 to TRBJ1-2; unclear D gene. This CDR3 has 10 residues. Trimming removed 1 base from V and 7 bases from J, with 4 bases in between. Germline CDR1 SQVTM, CDR2 ANQGSEA. This CDR3 is CSVEGGGYTF. The DNA of the CDR3 is TGCAGCGTTGAAGGCGGTGGCTACACCTTC. The full variable domain, with the rest looked up from reference TRBV29-1 and TRBJ1-2, is SAVISQKPSRDICQRGTSLTIQCQVDSQVTMMFWYRQQPGQSLTLIATANQGSEATYESGFVIDKFPISRPNLTFSTLTVSNMSPEDSSIYLCSVEGGGYTFGSGTRLTVV.

The V gene is TRBV28, the J gene TRBJ1-2, with D tentatively TRBD1 (5 bases). This CDR3 has 12 amino acids. Germline V gene sequence: CDR1 MDHEN, CDR2 SYDVKM. The ends were cut back, 2 bases at V and 5 bases at J, with 6 bases in the middle. CDR3 DNA sequence: TGTGCCAGCAGTTTAAAGGGGTATGGCTACACCTTC. This codes for CASSLKGYGYTF.

V gene TRBV7-8 combines with J gene TRBJ2-3; 9 nucleotides line up with TRBD2. V shed 7 bases and J 5 bases; nucleotides not matched to a gene: 7. The CDR3 runs to 14 residues. Germline V gene sequence: CDR1 SGHVS, CDR2 FQNEAQ. CDR3 amino acids: CASKRREGQDTQYF. CDR3 DNA: TGTGCCAGCAAGCGGCGGGAGGGACAAGATACGCAGTATTTT.

CDR3: CASSYAGGTGANVLTF. CDR3 coding DNA: TGTGCCAGCAGTTACGCAGGGGGCACTGGGGCCAACGTCCTGACTTTC. The chain carries TRBV6-5 and TRBJ2-6; TRBD1 matches 8 bases. Germline CDR1 MNHEY, CDR2 SVGAGI. J lost 2 bases, V lost 2 bases, and 2 bases had no gene match. There are 16 residues in the CDR3.

The CDR3 DNA sequence: TGCGCCAGCAGCTTGTTAGCTAACAATGAGCAGTTCTTC. Its protein product is CASSLLANNEQFF. This rearrangement joins TRBV5-1 to TRBJ2-1; D gene uncertain. In germline, CDR1 is SGHRS, CDR2 YFSETQ. The CDR3 sequence is 13 residues long. Trimming took 1 base from V and 5 from J, leaving 7 bases between them. Full variable domain (missing parts from reference TRBV5-1 and TRBJ2-1): KAGVTQTPRYLIKTRGQQVTLSCSPISGHRSVSWYQQTPGQGLQFLFEYFSETQRNKGNFPGRFSGRQFSNSRSEMNVSTLELGDSALYLCASSLLANNEQFFGPGTRLTVL.

V usage is TRBV2 and J usage is TRBJ2-1, with TRBD2 as a possible D gene (6 bases). V lost 8 bases to trimming and J lost 4 bases, with 12 bases between them. The CDR3 loop spans 13 amino acids. In germline, CDR1 is SNHLY, CDR2 FYNNEI. The CDR3, as DNA: TGTGCCAGCGGAAGCGGGCCTTACAATGAGCAGTTCTTC. Amino acid sequence: CASGSGPYNEQFF.

The chain combines TRBV4-1 with TRBJ2-7, with D perhaps matching TRBD2 (6 bases). The CDR3 has 15 residues. Germline V gene data show CDR1 as MGHRA and CDR2 as YSYEKL. Trimming pared 4 bases from V and 2 bases from J, leaving 15 bases between. CDR3 in amino acids: CASSPGGGRTYEQYF. DNA of the CDR3: TGCGCCAGCAGCCCCGGGGGTGGGCGCACCTACGAGCAGTACTTC.

A few counts support this clone. J is TRBJ2-3 and V is TRBV5-4; the D is unclear. Trimming took off 2 bases at V and 1 base at J, with 5 bases between the two ends. The CDR3 has 13 residues. Per germline, CDR1 SGHNT and CDR2 YYREEE (reference sequence). As DNA, the CDR3 is TGTGCCAGCAGCTTAGTAGGCACAGATACGCAGTATTTT. It codes for CASSLVGTDTQYF.

The rearrangement uses TRBV2 and TRBJ2-5; 9 bases match TRBD1. Germline-derived CDR1 and CDR2 are SNHLY and FYNNEI. The CDR3 has 14 amino acids. J lost 2 bases, V lost 6 bases, and 4 bases had no gene match. CDR3 in DNA: TGTGCCAGCAGCTCGACAGGGGGTCAAGAGACCCAGTACTTC. Amino acids: CASSSTGGQETQYF.

This rearrangement joins TRBV5-1 to TRBJ2-1, with a possible D match to TRBD1 (5 bases). The length of the CDR3 is 14 residues. CDR1 is SGHRS and CDR2 is YFSETQ in the germline V gene. Trimming took off 0 bases at V and 4 bases at J, with 8 bases between the two ends. In DNA form, the CDR3 reads TGCGCCAGCAGCTTGGGACAGAATTACAATGAGCAGTTCTTC. This sequence encodes CASSLGQNYNEQFF.

This clone showed up just a few times. The V call is TRBV7-2, the J call TRBJ2-1; a possible D gene is TRBD2 (6 bases). Deletions cut 1 base from V and 4 bases from J, with 20 bases between. CDR3 length: 18 amino acids. CDR1 is SGHTA and CDR2 is FQGNSA in the germline V gene. The CDR3 DNA sequence: TGTGCCAGCAGCTTAGGATTTGGGAGTAGCGGAATTTACAATGAGCAGTTCTTC. Protein sequence: CASSLGFGSSGIYNEQFF.

This rearrangement joins TRBV4-2 to TRBJ2-1; the D is unclear. From germline, CDR1 is LGHNA and CDR2 YNFKEQ. The germline V and J ends were trimmed by 0 bases and 6 bases, with 6 bases remaining between them. This CDR3 region has 13 residues. The CDR3 reads CASSQDGFNEQFF. CDR3 DNA sequence: TGTGCCAGCAGCCAAGATGGCTTCAATGAGCAGTTCTTC.

This chain connects TRBV19 to TRBJ2-6; 8 positions agree with TRBD1. V was clipped by 6 bases and J by 4 bases; unmatched bases: 8. The CDR3 covers 16 residues. Germline assignment: CDR1 LNHDA and CDR2 SQIVND (reference sequence). The chain's CDR3 is CASSRPGGAGANVLTF. The CDR3 DNA reads as TGTGCCAGTAGCAGGCCAGGGGGCGCGGGGGCCAACGTCCTGACTTTC.

The gene calls are TRBV29-1 and TRBJ1-2; TRBD1 matches at 8 bases. J gave up 8 bases and V 4 bases, and 12 bases lay outside the gene matches. CDR3 length: 14 amino acids. The germline gives CDR1 SQVTM, CDR2 ANQGSEA. The CDR3 DNA follows: TGCAGCGTTGTACTGGACAGGGTCGTGGGCGGCTACACCTTC. Its protein product is CSVVLDRVVGGYTF.

The genes are TRBV28 and TRBJ1-5; 8 positions match TRBD1. Germline lookup yields CDR1 MDHEN and CDR2 SYDVKM. This CDR3 has 15 amino acids. With V trimmed by 6 bases and J by 7 bases, 11 bases remained unmatched. CDR3 DNA: TGTGCCAGCAGCCCCGTGTGGCAGGGGGCACAGCCCCAGCATTTT. It translates to CASSPVWQGAQPQHF.

The chain recombines TRBV4-1 with TRBJ2-5, with a possible D match to TRBD2 (6 bases). The DNA end lines up better with TRBJ2-7; the J call may be wrong. Looked up from germline, CDR1 is MGHRA and CDR2 is YSYEKL. The CDR3 spans 15 residues. The CDR3 DNA is TGCGCCAGCAGCCCCGGGGGTGGGCGCACCTACGAGCAGTACTTC. It yields the protein CASSPGGGRTYEQYF.

The chain joins TRBV6-5 to TRBJ2-3; D possibly corresponds to TRBD1 (6 bases). The V end was cut by 5 bases, the J end by 0 bases, with 9 bases between. CDR1 is MNHEY, CDR2 SVGAGI, per germline. The CDR3 spans 14 residues. The CDR3 loop reads CASSLGQSTDTQYF. The CDR3 DNA reads as TGTGCCAGCAGTCTAGGACAGAGCACAGATACGCAGTATTTT.

J is TRBJ2-1 and V is TRBV7-2, with 8 bases matching TRBD2. Germline CDR1 SGHTA, CDR2 FQGNSA. The junction had 9 bases not matched to a gene; V was cut back by 5 bases and J by 0 bases. CDR3 length: 17 residues. The CDR3: CASSPQAGGISYNEQFF. Written as DNA, the CDR3 is TGTGCCAGCAGCCCCCAGGCGGGAGGAATCTCCTACAATGAGCAGTTCTTC.

The gene calls are TRBV7-6 and TRBJ2-7, with D perhaps matching TRBD2 (6 bases). The CDR3 has 15 amino acids. V gave up 1 base and J gave up 7 bases, with 17 bases separating them. Germline CDR1 is SGHVS and CDR2 is FNYEAQ. CDR3 in DNA: TGTGCCAGCAGCTTAGAGGAGGGAGTATCGTGGGAGCAGTACTTC. Translation gives CASSLEEGVSWEQYF.

The chain employs TRBV2 and TRBJ1-1; TRBD1 is a possible D gene (6 bases). V lost 5 bases to trimming and J lost 0 bases, with 13 bases between them. From germline, CDR1 is SNHLY and CDR2 FYNNEI. This CDR3 is built from 15 residues. The CDR3 sequence is CASSLGQLLNTEAFF. For the CDR3, the DNA is TGTGCCAGCAGTCTTGGACAGCTTTTGAACACTGAAGCTTTCTTT.